A single sample is the source of the 12 T cell receptor beta chains below, sequenced in a study of somatic mutations in cytotoxic T cells in rheumatoid arthritis. Clones were read by immunoSEQ multiplex PCR, and TCRdb kept only the in-frame ones, dropping some. This sample has roughly 23,000 clones, with 78% found just once. Sequencing used CD8+ T cells sorted from blood. These receptors all stem from an adult with rheumatoid arthritis.

V is TRBV2 and J is TRBJ1-1; 7 nucleotides line up with TRBD1. The CDR3 loop spans 14 amino acids. V trimming: 2 bases; J trimming: 1 base; junction bases outside the gene matches: 1. Germline CDR1 reads SNHLY; CDR2 reads FYNNEI. The CDR3 loop is CASSENRGNTEAFF. DNA for the CDR3: TGTGCCAGCAGTGAAAACAGGGGGAACACTGAAGCTTTCTTT.

By share of the sample, this clone is large (0.1 to 1%). Other DNA sequences in this specimen translate into the identical CDR3. The chain links TRBV19 to TRBJ2-5; D is undetermined. The CDR3 extends over 12 amino acids. Trimming cost V 1 base and J 2 bases, with 2 bases left between them. CDR1 is LNHDA, CDR2 SQIVND, per germline (reference sequence). The CDR3 region has the DNA TGTGCCAGTAGTATAGGACAAGAGACCCAGTACTTC. It translates to CASSIGQETQYF.

The chain couples TRBV7-8 to TRBJ2-3, with D possibly TRBD2 on 7 matching bases. CDR1 is SGHVS, CDR2 FQNEAQ, per germline. V dropped 1 base and J dropped 3 bases, with 23 bases sitting between them. The CDR3 contains 19 residues. The CDR3 DNA sequence: TGTGCCAGCAGCTTAGGGGCCCAAGGGGCGGGGAGGGGGACAGATACGCAGTATTTT. Its protein product is CASSLGAQGAGRGTDTQYF.

The chain recombines TRBV6-5 with TRBJ2-1; D is ambiguous. V dropped 0 bases and J dropped 7 bases, with 10 bases sitting between them. The CDR3 spans 14 residues. Germline V gene data show CDR1 as MNHEY and CDR2 as SVGAGI. The CDR3 sequence: CASSYSGGWNEQFF. For the CDR3, the DNA is TGTGCCAGCAGTTACTCGGGTGGGTGGAATGAGCAGTTCTTC.

This clone has only one observation. V gene TRBV5-4 combines with J gene TRBJ2-1; 7 bases match TRBD2. This CDR3 is 14 amino acids long. After removal of 4 bases from V and 6 bases from J, the junction contained 7 bases not matched to a gene. CDR1 is SGHNT and CDR2 is YYREEE in the germline V gene (reference sequence). For the CDR3, the DNA is TGTGCCAGCAGCGCCCCGTCGGGGGGCAATGAGCAGTTCTTC. Encoded protein: CASSAPSGGNEQFF.

V and J are TRBV7-2 and TRBJ1-5, with a weak D call TRBD1 (5 bases). Germline CDR1 SGHTA, CDR2 FQGNSA. Trimming left V 1 base short and J 7 bases short, with 8 bases between. The CDR3 spans 13 residues. In DNA, the CDR3 is TGTGCCAGCAGCTTAGGGGGGAGGCAGCCCCAGCATTTT. This sequence encodes CASSLGGRQPQHF. The variable domain in full, completed from reference TRBV7-2 and TRBJ1-5, reads GAGVSQSPSNKVTEKGKDVELRCDPISGHTALYWYRQSLGQGLEFLIYFQGNSAPDKSGLPSDRFSAERTGGSVSTLTIQRTQQEDSAVYLCASSLGGRQPQHFGDGTRLSIL.

This chain uses TRBV4-2 with TRBJ1-5, with 7 bases aligning to TRBD1. Germline loops: CDR1 LGHNA, CDR2 YNFKEQ. The CDR3 is 14 amino acids. Trimming removed 4 bases from V and 3 bases from J; junction bases left unmatched: 3. For the CDR3, the DNA is TGTGCCAGCAGCCGGGACAGCCTCAATCAGCCCCAGCATTTT. It encodes CASSRDSLNQPQHF.

The CDR3 loop is CASRAVNTEAFF. The CDR3 DNA is TGTGCCAGCAGGGCGGTGAACACTGAAGCTTTCTTT. The rearrangement links TRBV6-1 to TRBJ1-1; D ambiguous. The germline gives CDR1 MNHNS, CDR2 SASEGT. The V end was cut by 6 bases, the J end by 0 bases, with 5 bases between. The CDR3 runs 12 residues.

The CDR3 loop reads CASSVRDRGDEAFF. The CDR3 nucleotides are TGTGCCAGCAGCGTCCGGGACAGGGGAGATGAAGCTTTCTTT. The rearrangement uses TRBV7-8 and TRBJ1-1; 10 bases match TRBD1. CDR3 length: 14 amino acids. Germline-derived CDR1 and CDR2 are SGHVS and FQNEAQ. Losses at the gene ends were 5 bases for V and 7 bases for J; bases not matched to a gene: 7.

This sequence joins TRBV7-9 and TRBJ1-4, with D possibly matching TRBD1 (5 bases). The germline V gene has CDR1 SEHNR and CDR2 FQNEAQ (reference sequence). V lost 4 bases and J 3 bases, leaving 12 bases between the germline ends. CDR3 length: 15 amino acids. DNA for the CDR3: TGTGCCAGCAGCTCCCTAAGGGGAGCTAATGAAAAACTGTTTTTT. This encodes CASSSLRGANEKLFF.

The rearrangement links TRBV30 to TRBJ2-7, with D possibly being TRBD2 (6 bases). The CDR3 is 13 residues long. Trimming shortened V by 2 bases and J by 5 bases, and 13 bases separated the two germline ends. Germline assignment: CDR1 GTSNPN and CDR2 SVGIG (reference sequence). The CDR3 is CAWSQGLWNEQYF. DNA of the CDR3: TGTGCCTGGAGTCAAGGACTATGGAACGAGCAGTACTTC.

The rearrangement links TRBV6-5 to TRBJ1-1, with D uncertain. The CDR3 loop spans 15 amino acids. Per germline, CDR1 MNHEY and CDR2 SVGAGI. Trimming removed 0 bases at V and 1 base at J, with 9 bases between. CDR3 sequence reads: CASSYSGETNTEAFF. DNA of the CDR3: TGTGCCAGCAGTTACTCAGGAGAGACGAACACTGAAGCTTTCTTT.